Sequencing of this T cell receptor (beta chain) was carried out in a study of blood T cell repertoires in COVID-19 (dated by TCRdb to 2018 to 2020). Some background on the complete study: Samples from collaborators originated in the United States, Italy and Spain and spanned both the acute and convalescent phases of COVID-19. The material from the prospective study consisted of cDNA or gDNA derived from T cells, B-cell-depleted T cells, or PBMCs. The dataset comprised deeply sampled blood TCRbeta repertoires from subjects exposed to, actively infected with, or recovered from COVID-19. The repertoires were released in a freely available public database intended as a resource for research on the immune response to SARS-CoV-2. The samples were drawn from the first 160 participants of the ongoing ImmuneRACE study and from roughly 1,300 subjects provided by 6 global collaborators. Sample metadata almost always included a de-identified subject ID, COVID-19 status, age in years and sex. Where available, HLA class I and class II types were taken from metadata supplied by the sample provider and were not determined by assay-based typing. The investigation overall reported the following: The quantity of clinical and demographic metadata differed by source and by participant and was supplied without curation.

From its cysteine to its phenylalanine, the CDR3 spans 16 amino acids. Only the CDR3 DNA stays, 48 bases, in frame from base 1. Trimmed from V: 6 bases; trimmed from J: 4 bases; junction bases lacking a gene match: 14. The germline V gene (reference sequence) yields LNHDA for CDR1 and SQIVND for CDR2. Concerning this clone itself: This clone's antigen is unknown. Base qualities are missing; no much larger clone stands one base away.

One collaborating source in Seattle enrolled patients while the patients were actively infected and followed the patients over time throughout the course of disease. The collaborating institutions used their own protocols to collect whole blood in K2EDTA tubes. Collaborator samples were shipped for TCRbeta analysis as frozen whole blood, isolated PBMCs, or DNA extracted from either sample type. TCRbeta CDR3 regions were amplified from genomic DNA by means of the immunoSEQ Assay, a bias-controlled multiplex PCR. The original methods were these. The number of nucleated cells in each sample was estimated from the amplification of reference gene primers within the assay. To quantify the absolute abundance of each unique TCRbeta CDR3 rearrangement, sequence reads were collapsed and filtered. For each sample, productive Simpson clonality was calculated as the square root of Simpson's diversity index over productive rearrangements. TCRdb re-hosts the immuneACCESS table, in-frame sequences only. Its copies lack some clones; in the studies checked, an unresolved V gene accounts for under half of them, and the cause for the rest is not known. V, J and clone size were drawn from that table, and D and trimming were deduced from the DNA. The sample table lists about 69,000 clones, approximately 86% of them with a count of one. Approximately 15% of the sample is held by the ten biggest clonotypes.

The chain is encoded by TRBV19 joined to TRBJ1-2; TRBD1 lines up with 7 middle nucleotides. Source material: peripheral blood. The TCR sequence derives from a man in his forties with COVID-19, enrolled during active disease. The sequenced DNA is TGTGCCAGTAGCCCGGGACAGATCTCTAATACCTATGGCTACACCTTC. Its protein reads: CASSPGQISNTYGYTF.